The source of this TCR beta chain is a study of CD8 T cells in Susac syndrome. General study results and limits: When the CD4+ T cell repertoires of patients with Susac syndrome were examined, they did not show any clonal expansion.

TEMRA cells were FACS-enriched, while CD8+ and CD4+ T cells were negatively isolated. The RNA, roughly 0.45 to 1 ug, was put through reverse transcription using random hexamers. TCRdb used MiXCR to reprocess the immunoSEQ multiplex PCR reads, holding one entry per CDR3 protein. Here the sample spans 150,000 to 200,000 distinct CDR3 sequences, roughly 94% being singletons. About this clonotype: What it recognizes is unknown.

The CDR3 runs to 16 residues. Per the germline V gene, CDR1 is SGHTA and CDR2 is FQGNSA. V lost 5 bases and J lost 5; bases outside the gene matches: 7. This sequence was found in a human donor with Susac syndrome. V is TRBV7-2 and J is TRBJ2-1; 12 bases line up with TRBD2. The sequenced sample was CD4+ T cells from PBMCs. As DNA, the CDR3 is TGTGCCAGCAGCCCAGGGACTAGCGGGTTCAACAATGAGCAGTTCTTC. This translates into CASSPGTSGFNNEQFF.